This TCR beta chain originates from a study of T cell changes during pregnancy in multiple sclerosis. For this clone: At one of its ends the junction is not consistent with the germline gene, which may arise from a read error.

Germline assignment: CDR1 MNHEY and CDR2 SMNVEV (reference sequence). This CDR3 is built from 14 residues. Data came from immunoSEQ multiplex PCR; TCRdb stores just in-frame clones and leaves some out. The sample consists of 40,000 or so clones, approximately 94% of them appearing once. The chain recombines TRBV27 with TRBJ2-3; 7 bases align to TRBD1. This receptor was obtained from a female donor with multiple sclerosis, enrolled in a pregnancy study. Sequencing used CD8+ T cells from peripheral blood mononuclear cells, obtained in the third trimester of pregnancy. Here the CDR3 DNA reads TGTGCCAGCAGGAGGACAGGTAGCACGGATACGCAGTATTTT. It is translated as CASRRTGSTDTQYF.